The 7 T cell receptor beta chains reported below all come from one sample, sequenced in a study of cytotoxic CD8 clonotypes in ibrutinib-treated CLL. Method: immunoSEQ multiplex PCR; TCRdb's copy keeps in-frame clones and lacks some. The sample includes around 310,000 clones, more than 65% of them seen just once. The source material was PBMCs, sampled before ibrutinib treatment. Every receptor here comes from a human donor with chronic lymphocytic leukemia.

The rearrangement uses TRBV7-9 and TRBJ2-7; 8 nucleotides agree with TRBD2. Germline-derived CDR1 and CDR2 are SEHNR and FQNEAQ (reference sequence). The CDR3 contains 16 residues. V shed 1 base and J 4 bases; nucleotides not matched to a gene: 9. This CDR3 reads CASSLGLVAGLYEQYF. The CDR3 nucleotides are TGTGCCAGCAGCTTAGGTTTGGTAGCGGGACTATACGAGCAGTACTTC.

This clone occurred once. The chain links TRBV2 to TRBJ1-2, with TRBD1 as a possible D gene (6 bases). Trimming pared 7 bases from V and 2 bases from J, leaving 8 bases between. Per the germline V gene, CDR1 is SNHLY and CDR2 is FYNNEI. The CDR3 length is 12 residues. In nucleotides, the CDR3 is TGTGCCAGCAACAGGGCCAACTATGGCTACACCTTC. Translated: CASNRANYGYTF.

The V and J genes are TRBV5-5 and TRBJ2-5, with TRBD1 matching over 7 bases. From germline, CDR1 is SGHKS and CDR2 YYEKEE (reference sequence). Trimming took 4 bases from V and 0 from J; bases not matched to a gene: 9. The CDR3 contains 16 residues. CDR3 loop: CASSIQGRGYQETQYF. The CDR3 bases are TGTGCCAGCAGCATACAGGGGAGAGGGTACCAAGAGACCCAGTACTTC.

The chain uses TRBV7-6 and TRBJ2-1; 9 positions agree with TRBD1. This CDR3 comprises 17 residues. J gave up 5 bases and V 4 bases, and 12 bases lay outside the gene matches. Germline V gives CDR1 SGHVS, CDR2 FNYEAQ. CDR3 region: CASSSASWGQGNNEQFF. In nucleotides, the CDR3 is TGTGCCAGCAGCTCTGCCTCCTGGGGACAGGGCAACAATGAGCAGTTCTTC. The full variable domain, in which reference TRBV7-6 and TRBJ2-1 provide the parts outside the CDR3, is GAGVSQSPRYKVTKRGQDVALRCDPISGHVSLYWYRQALGQGPEFLTYFNYEAQQDKSGLPNDRFSAERPEGSISTLTIQRTEQRDSAMYRCASSSASWGQGNNEQFFGPGTRLTVL.

This chain joins TRBV29-1 and TRBJ2-5, with D possibly being TRBD1 (6 bases). Per the germline V gene, CDR1 is SQVTM and CDR2 is ANQGSEA. With 7 bases removed from V and 2 bases from J, the gap between germline ends came to 11 bases. The CDR3 loop spans 12 amino acids. CDR3 amino acids: CSGTQGQETQYF. As DNA, the CDR3 is TGCAGCGGAACTCAGGGGCAAGAGACCCAGTACTTC.

The CDR3 is CASSSGQFYEQYF. The CDR3 coding sequence is TGCGCCAGCAGCTCCGGACAGTTCTACGAGCAGTACTTC. This sequence joins TRBV5-1 and TRBJ2-7; possible D gene TRBD1, 6 bases. Germline V gives CDR1 SGHRS, CDR2 YFSETQ. This CDR3 contains 13 residues. Trimming cost V 3 bases and J 3 bases, with 10 bases left between them. The whole variable domain, remainder taken from reference TRBV5-1 and TRBJ2-7, is KAGVTQTPRYLIKTRGQQVTLSCSPISGHRSVSWYQQTPGQGLQFLFEYFSETQRNKGNFPGRFSGRQFSNSRSEMNVSTLELGDSALYLCASSSGQFYEQYFGPGTRLTVT.

The rearrangement uses TRBV7-9 and TRBJ2-1; 10 bases fit TRBD2. The CDR3 has 16 amino acids. After removal of 2 bases from V and 2 bases from J, the junction contained 3 bases not matched to a gene. Germline V CDR1 and CDR2: SEHNR, FQNEAQ (reference sequence). CDR3 in DNA: TGTGCCAGCAGCTTAAGCCTAGCGGGAGCCTACAATGAGCAGTTCTTC. The encoded protein is CASSLSLAGAYNEQFF.